This T cell receptor (beta chain) stems from a study of blood T cell repertoires in COVID-19. This clone was counted between two and nine times. CDR3 size: 16 residues. CDR1 is SGHRS, CDR2 YFSETQ, per germline. Trimming removed 1 base from V and 0 bases from J, with 10 bases in between. Some clones are missing from TCRdb's copy, which holds only in-frame ones; the method was immunoSEQ multiplex PCR. In the table there are approximately 110,000 clones, 86% of which are singletons. The material sequenced was peripheral blood. The chain employs TRBV5-1 and TRBJ2-2; D not resolved. The source is a human donor in a cohort sampled during active COVID-19. The CDR3 here is CASSLSATTNTGELFF. In nucleotides, the CDR3 is TGCGCCAGCAGCTTGTCAGCCACTACGAACACCGGGGAGCTGTTTTTT.